This passage covers 32 T cell receptor beta chains from one sample sequenced in a study of shared clonotypes between healthy human individuals. Libraries were prepared by immunoSEQ multiplex PCR; TCRdb keeps only in-frame clonotypes and omits some of them. In the table there are roughly 500,000 clones, more than 65% of which are singletons. The sample taken for sequencing was PBMCs. The receptors were sampled from a middle-aged woman in good health. Some clones in this sample may be carry-over from other donors' samples.

This clone showed up just once. A much larger clone differs from this one at a single base, so this may be a read error. Other nucleotide sequences from this sample produce the same CDR3. The CDR3 spells CASSIGGREQFF. The CDR3 coding sequence is TGTGCCAGCAGTATAGGGGGGAGAGAGCAGTTCTTC. This chain joins TRBV19 and TRBJ2-1; TRBD1 or TRBD2 may be the D gene (6 bases each). This CDR3 spans 12 amino acids. Germline values: CDR1 LNHDA, CDR2 SQIVND (reference sequence). Using reference TRBV19 and TRBJ2-1 for the parts outside the CDR3, the full variable domain is DGGITQSPKYLFRKEGQNVTLSCEQNLNHDAMYWYRQDPGQGLRLIYYSQIVNDFQKGDIAEGYSVSREKKESFPLTVTSAQKNPTAFYLCASSIGGREQFFGPGTRLTVL.

V is TRBV6-1 and J is TRBJ1-2, with D tentatively TRBD1 (5 bases). This CDR3 comprises 11 residues. V dropped 9 bases and J dropped 7 bases, with 12 bases sitting between them. Germline V gene sequence: CDR1 MNHNS, CDR2 SASEGT. The DNA of the CDR3 is TGTGCCAGTCGCCAGGGCGGTGGCTACACCTTC. Encoded protein: CASRQGGGYTF.

The V gene is TRBV5-1, the J gene TRBJ2-3; 9 nucleotides align to TRBD2. After removal of 4 bases from V and 3 bases from J, the junction contained 6 bases not matched to a gene. The CDR3 has 15 amino acids. Per the germline V gene, CDR1 is SGHRS and CDR2 is YFSETQ. The CDR3 bases are TGCGCCAGCAGCAGAGATAGCGGGAGAACAGATACGCAGTATTTT. Residues: CASSRDSGRTDTQYF.

Comments on this clone: Given a far larger clone just one base away, this is likely a sequencing read error. The rearrangement links TRBV18 to TRBJ1-1; possible D gene TRBD1, 6 bases. The V gene lost 3 bases and the J gene lost 4 bases, with 12 bases spanning the gap. There are 14 residues in the CDR3. From germline, CDR1 is KGHSH and CDR2 LQKENI. The CDR3 reads CASSPVGGVTEAFF. The DNA of the CDR3 is TGTGCCAGCTCACCTGTCGGGGGCGTCACTGAAGCTTTCTTT.

This sequence joins TRBV28 and TRBJ2-5, with D maybe TRBD2 (6 bases). V was shortened by 6 bases and J by 3 bases, with 11 bases between the two germline ends. CDR3 length: 13 residues. CDR1 is MDHEN and CDR2 is SYDVKM in the germline V gene. The CDR3 DNA sequence: TGTGCCAGCAGCACACCGGGAGAAGAGACCCAGTACTTC. This translates into CASSTPGEETQYF.

This clone was counted a few times. The J gene is TRBJ1-2, the V gene TRBV19, with 8 positions matching TRBD1. Trimming at V came to 5 bases and at J to 4 bases, leaving 6 bases not matched to a gene. The CDR3 is made up of 14 amino acids. CDR1 and CDR2 (germline): LNHDA, SQIVND (reference sequence). CDR3 DNA: TGTGCCAGTAGTCCGGGGACAGGAATCTATGGCTACACCTTC. Translating it yields CASSPGTGIYGYTF.

This clone was seen a few times. This same CDR3 is encoded by further DNA sequences in the sample. The chain combines TRBV5-4 with TRBJ2-6; D unresolved. V dropped 0 bases and J dropped 3 bases, with 1 base sitting between them. CDR3 length equals 13 residues. Germline assignment: CDR1 SGHNT and CDR2 YYREEE (reference sequence). The CDR3: CASSLVGANVLTF. The DNA of the CDR3 is TGTGCCAGCAGCTTGGTTGGGGCCAACGTCCTGACTTTC.

This clone appeared a single time. This likely came from a read error, as a far larger clone is one base away. CDR3 DNA sequence: TGTGCCAGTAGTATAACCGGACAATCGGTAGGCTACACCTTC. It translates to CASSITGQSVGYTF. J is TRBJ1-2 and V is TRBV19; D possibly corresponds to TRBD1 (5 bases). This CDR3 is built from 14 residues. The V end was cut by 2 bases, the J end by 8 bases, with 15 bases between. Germline V lookup: CDR1 LNHDA, CDR2 SQIVND (reference sequence).

This clone has only one observation. The chain is built from TRBV7-9 and TRBJ2-7, with D possibly TRBD2 on 6 matching bases. Per the germline V gene, CDR1 is SEHNR and CDR2 is FQNEAQ (reference sequence). Deletions cut 5 bases from V and 1 base from J, with 15 bases between. The CDR3 has 15 residues. The CDR3 DNA reads as TGTGCCAGCAGCCCACGGCTCGGGGGTTCCTACGAGCAGTACTTC. Translated, it gives CASSPRLGGSYEQYF.

This CDR3 reads CATSRGLLEAAQYF. The DNA for the CDR3 is TGTGCCACCAGCAGAGGGCTGCTAGAGGCCGCGCAGTATTTT. This rearrangement joins TRBV15 to TRBJ2-3; D not resolved. Per germline, CDR1 LNHNV and CDR2 YYDKDF (reference sequence). CDR3 size: 14 residues. V dropped 1 base and J dropped 10 bases, with 15 bases sitting between them.

This chain links TRBV7-9 with TRBJ2-1, with TRBD2 matching over 10 bases. CDR1 is SEHNR and CDR2 is FQNEAQ in the germline V gene (reference sequence). The V gene end was trimmed by 8 bases and the J gene end by 0 bases; junction bases not matched to a gene: 4. This CDR3 comprises 15 residues. The CDR3 is CASGASGSSYNEQFF. The CDR3 DNA reads as TGTGCCAGCGGGGCTAGCGGGAGCTCCTACAATGAGCAGTTCTTC.

In regard to this clone: A far larger clone is one base from this, pointing to a likely read error. This sample also contains other DNA sequences that code for the same CDR3. This chain joins TRBV30 and TRBJ2-7; TRBD2 matches 12 bases. The CDR3 runs to 14 residues. Germline CDR1 reads GTSNPN; CDR2 reads SVGIG (reference sequence). The CDR3: CAWSSGLAGGEQYF. The CDR3, as DNA: TGCGCCTGGTCGTCTGGTCTAGCGGGAGGGGAGCAGTACTTC.

J is TRBJ1-3 and V is TRBV5-1; no clear D. V shed 4 bases and J shed 3 bases, with 8 bases lying between them. Germline loops: CDR1 SGHRS, CDR2 YFSETQ. There are 13 residues in the CDR3. Here the CDR3 DNA reads TGCGCCAGCAGCCCCTGGGGTGGAAACACCATATATTTT. Translation: CASSPWGGNTIYF.

This rearrangement joins TRBV6-1 to TRBJ2-3, with 11 nucleotides matching TRBD2. Germline loops: CDR1 MNHNS, CDR2 SASEGT. The CDR3 is 15 amino acids. Losses at the gene ends were 5 bases for V and 7 bases for J; bases not matched to a gene: 8. For the CDR3, the DNA is TGTGCCAGCAGTTTTAGCGGGAGGGGCAGATATACGCAGTATTTT. Its translation is CASSFSGRGRYTQYF.

The chain joins TRBV18 to TRBJ2-6; TRBD1 might be the D (6 bases). Trimming pared 3 bases from V and 2 bases from J, leaving 11 bases between. The CDR3 loop spans 16 amino acids. The germline V gene encodes CDR1 KGHSH and CDR2 LQKENI. The CDR3, as DNA: TGTGCCAGCTCACCGCAAACAGGGACTGGGGCCAACGTCCTGACTTTC. Its protein is CASSPQTGTGANVLTF.

As for this clone: This likely came from a read error, as a far larger clone is one base away. The same CDR3 is also encoded by other DNA sequences in this sample. The chain joins TRBV9 to TRBJ2-2; a possible D gene is TRBD2 (5 bases). The CDR3 is 13 amino acids. The V gene's germline CDR1 is SGDLS and CDR2 YYNGEE. The DNA of the CDR3 is TGTGCCAGCAGCGAATTGAACACCGGGGAGCTATTTTTT. It encodes CASSELNTGELFF. Filled out from reference TRBV9 and TRBJ2-2, the complete variable domain reads DSGVTQTPKHLITATGQRVTLRCSPRSGDLSVYWYQQSLDQGLQFLIQYYNGEERAKGNILERFSAQQFPDLHSELNLSSLELGDSALYFCASSELNTGELFFGEGSRLTVL.

A word on this clone: The sample carries other DNA sequences with the same CDR3. This chain joins TRBV5-1 and TRBJ2-7; TRBD1 matches 10 bases. This CDR3 has 14 amino acids. Looked up from germline, CDR1 is SGHRS and CDR2 is YFSETQ. J was trimmed by 0 bases and V by 4 bases; bases with no gene match: 1. The CDR3 sequence: CASSRTGGSYEQYF. The DNA for the CDR3 is TGCGCCAGCAGCCGGACAGGGGGCTCCTACGAGCAGTACTTC.

A word on this clone: A single base separates this from a much larger clone, so it may be a read error. J is TRBJ2-5 and V is TRBV27; the match to TRBD2 covers 10 bases. The V gene's germline CDR1 is MNHEY and CDR2 SMNVEV (reference sequence). This CDR3 spans 18 amino acids. V lost 1 base to trimming and J lost 2 bases; unmatched junction nucleotides: 10. CDR3 in amino acids: CASSLYGGLATHQETQYF. The CDR3 nucleotides read TGTGCCAGCAGTTTATATGGGGGACTAGCGACCCATCAAGAGACCCAGTACTTC.

The chain uses TRBV5-1 and TRBJ2-5, with D perhaps TRBD1 or TRBD2 (7 bases each). From germline, CDR1 is SGHRS and CDR2 YFSETQ. Trimming cost V 7 bases and J 1 base, with 11 bases left between them. The CDR3 extends over 13 amino acids. The CDR3 is CASGRGPQETQYF. The CDR3 DNA is TGCGCCAGCGGGAGGGGGCCCCAAGAGACCCAGTACTTC.

Turning to this clone: The likely explanation is a read error, given a far larger clone one base away. Here the CDR3 omits its conserved ending phenylalanine or tryptophan, so a read error is the likely source. The chain carries TRBV25-1 and TRBJ1-5; no clear D. Germline V gene lookup returns CDR1 MGHDK and CDR2 SYGVNS. The ends were cut back, 6 bases at V and 1 base at J, with 13 bases in the middle. This CDR3 has 15 residues. The CDR3 nucleotides read TGTGCCAGCAGCCCATCCGTGGGGAGCAATCAGCCCCAGCATCTT. Amino acid sequence: CASSPSVGSNQPQHL.

CDR3 region: CASSLESSYNEQFF. The CDR3 coding sequence is TGCGCCAGCAGCTTGGAATCCAGCTACAATGAGCAGTTCTTC. This chain joins TRBV5-1 and TRBJ2-1; D is ambiguous. V lost 0 bases and J 3 bases, leaving 7 bases between the germline ends. Germline-derived CDR1 and CDR2 are SGHRS and YFSETQ. This CDR3 has 14 residues. Filled out from reference TRBV5-1 and TRBJ2-1, the complete variable domain reads KAGVTQTPRYLIKTRGQQVTLSCSPISGHRSVSWYQQTPGQGLQFLFEYFSETQRNKGNFPGRFSGRQFSNSRSEMNVSTLELGDSALYLCASSLESSYNEQFFGPGTRLTVL.

The J gene is TRBJ2-2, the V gene TRBV6-4, with no clear D. The germline V gene encodes CDR1 MRHNA and CDR2 SNTAGT. Trimming stripped 9 bases from V and 7 bases from J, with 9 bases between. The CDR3 has 11 residues. The CDR3 spells CARGRDGELFF. CDR3 nucleotide sequence: TGTGCCAGAGGAAGAGACGGGGAGCTGTTTTTT.

The genes are TRBV2 and TRBJ1-1; D remains ambiguous. This CDR3 is 13 amino acids long. Germline values: CDR1 SNHLY, CDR2 FYNNEI. V was pared by 6 bases and J by 5 bases, with 13 bases between. The CDR3 bases are TGTGCCAGCAGCGAGACACGAGGGACTGAAGCTTTCTTT. Encoded protein: CASSETRGTEAFF. Full variable domain (missing parts from reference TRBV2 and TRBJ1-1): EPEVTQTPSHQVTQMGQEVILRCVPISNHLYFYWYRQILGQKVEFLVSFYNNEISEKSEIFDDQFSVERPDGSNFTLKIRSTKLEDSAMYFCASSETRGTEAFFGQGTRLTVV.

The V and J genes are TRBV2 and TRBJ1-2; TRBD1 is a possible D gene (5 bases). Between the trimmed V and J ends, which lost 3 bases and 7 bases, there was a span of 15 bases. Germline V lookup: CDR1 SNHLY, CDR2 FYNNEI. The CDR3 is made up of 14 amino acids. The CDR3 bases are TGTGCCAGCAGTGACGCCAGGGTCCTAGGTGGCTACACCTTC. Translating gives CASSDARVLGGYTF.

Remarks on this clone: A read error is likely here: a far larger clone is one base away. The chain is built from TRBV19 and TRBJ1-1, with D uncertain. The CDR3 totals 15 residues. Germline V gene data show CDR1 as LNHDA and CDR2 as SQIVND (reference sequence). CDR3 nucleotide sequence: TGTGCCAGTAGTATAGGACCGGGAGTGAAAACTGAAGCTTTCTTT. Translated: CASSIGPGVKTEAFF.

The CDR3 loop is CAISESRASGANVLTF. CDR3 nucleotide sequence: TGTGCCATCAGTGAGTCACGGGCCTCTGGGGCCAACGTCCTGACTTTC. V gene TRBV10-3 combines with J gene TRBJ2-6; D is undetermined. CDR1 ENHRY and CDR2 SYGVKD come from the germline V gene. CDR3 size: 16 residues. V lost 0 bases and J 0 bases, leaving 6 bases between the germline ends.

This clone was seen at least ten times. This specimen includes other DNA sequences encoding the same CDR3. The chain is built from TRBV6-5 and TRBJ1-1; TRBD1 matches 12 bases. CDR1 and CDR2 (germline): MNHEY, SVGAGI. The V gene end was trimmed by 4 bases and the J gene end by 11 bases; junction bases not matched to a gene: 14. The CDR3 contains 16 residues. The CDR3 DNA reads TGTGCCAGCAGTTCCACCTCCGGGACAGGGGGCCTGGTGGCTTTCTTT. It codes for CASSSTSGTGGLVAFF.

About this clone: One base away lies a much larger clone, so this may be a sequencing read error. The V gene is TRBV5-1, the J gene TRBJ2-3; the D gene is possibly TRBD2 (6 bases). Germline V lookup: CDR1 SGHRS, CDR2 YFSETQ. Trimming removed 4 bases at V and 1 base at J, with 19 bases between. This CDR3 spans 17 amino acids. The CDR3 bases are TGCGCCAGCAGCCCCCCCGTAGCGGCTGTGGGCACAGATACGCAGTATTTT. Amino acids: CASSPPVAAVGTDTQYF.

The J gene is TRBJ2-3, the V gene TRBV2; D is undetermined. Trimming left V 4 bases short and J 0 bases short, with 11 bases between. This CDR3 is built from 15 residues. CDR1 is SNHLY, CDR2 FYNNEI, per germline. CDR3 in DNA: TGTGCCAGCAGTGTTTTATACAGTAGCACAGATACGCAGTATTTT. Amino acids: CASSVLYSSTDTQYF.

V usage is TRBV11-2 and J usage is TRBJ2-7; 7 positions agree with TRBD1. Germline loops: CDR1 SGHAT, CDR2 FQNNGV. The J segment lost 0 bases and the V segment lost 5 bases, leaving 4 bases of the junction unmatched. The CDR3 contains 14 residues. The CDR3 nucleotides read TGTGCCAGCAGCCTGGGGACAGCCTCCTACGAGCAGTACTTC. This gives the protein CASSLGTASYEQYF.

Turning to this clone: Other DNA sequences within the sample encode an identical CDR3. The CDR3 coding sequence is TGTGCCAGCAGCTTTATAGCAGGGCAGAACTCTGGGGCCAACGTCCTGACTTTC. Its translation is CASSFIAGQNSGANVLTF. This chain links TRBV27 with TRBJ2-6, with D possibly being TRBD1 (5 bases). The CDR3 is 18 residues long. From germline, CDR1 is MNHEY and CDR2 SMNVEV (reference sequence). The V end lost 6 bases, the J end lost 0 bases, and 18 bases lay between the germline ends.

In the case of this clone: A read error likely explains this, since a far larger clone differs by one base. This chain joins TRBV6-5 and TRBJ1-2, with TRBD1 as a possible D gene (6 bases). CDR3 length equals 12 residues. V gave up 9 bases and J gave up 8 bases, with 16 bases separating them. Germline values: CDR1 MNHEY, CDR2 SVGAGI. CDR3 protein: CASINRAVGYTF. The CDR3 DNA follows: TGTGCCAGTATCAACAGGGCTGTGGGCTACACCTTC.